This T cell receptor beta chain emerged from a study of PD-1 blockade in classical Hodgkin lymphoma. Profiled with immunoSEQ multiplex PCR; TCRdb holds only in-frame clones, not every one. Among roughly 30,000 clones listed, around 89% were seen once. V lost 3 bases and J lost 4, with 15 bases in between. The CDR3 spans 15 residues. Per the germline V gene, CDR1 is SNHLY and CDR2 is FYNNEI. The time point was: newly diagnosed, previously untreated cHL patient sample. Magnetic negative selection was used to purify CD4+ T cells from thawed PBMCs. The rearrangement joins TRBV2 to TRBJ1-2; D is ambiguous. The sequenced sample was CD4+ T cells from blood. This clonotype originated in a human donor with classical Hodgkin lymphoma. CDR3 bases: TGTGCCAGCAGTGATGGGTCGGGATATTCCTATGGCTACACCTTC. Translated: CASSDGSGYSYGYTF.